This record concerns one T cell receptor (beta chain) sequence. This clonotype has only a few counts. There is no known antigen for this receptor. Per-base quality was not reported, and no clone a single base away is much larger than it. Donors were 40 or so systemically healthy Caucasian individuals from Russia aged roughly 6 to 90 years. Each donor gave ten milliliters of peripheral blood, drawn into EDTA-treated Vacutainer tubes. Ficoll-Paque density-gradient centrifugation was used to isolate PBMCs, with at least 6 million per sample. Total RNA was extracted from PBMCs with Trizol reagent, with at least 5 micrograms obtained per sample. The percentages of naive CD45RAhigh/CD27high T cells were determined by flow cytometry on a PBMC aliquot from every donor. Receptor libraries were prepared by 5' RACE. The run used an Illumina HiSeq 2500. A second roughly 6 to 12 cycle PCR used a sample-barcoded 5' primer and a J-beta primer mix. Each TCR beta cDNA molecule received a unique molecular identifier from a template-switch 5' adaptor carrying 12 random nucleotides. Each sample yielded at least 3 million CDR3-containing paired-end reads. All of the RNA was converted into first-strand cDNA using the Mint cDNA synthesis kit, with a TRBC-specific oligonucleotide serving as the primer. Following uracil-DNA glycosylase treatment, a first 18-cycle PCR with universal primers M1SS and BC2_uni_R was performed on all cDNA. In the source study's methods: Normalization of each sample was performed by random selection of 1 million high-quality reads, each carrying a distinct molecular identifier. Instead of being binned into consensus sequences, reads that shared molecular identifiers were thrown out. CDR3 identification, clonotype clustering and error correction used MiTCR with a Q25 quality threshold and the strictest error-elimination algorithm. A nonparametric unseen species model using Euler transformation provided a lower-bound estimate of total TCR beta diversity. The public reads were quality trimmed at Q25 with fastp and then assembled into clones with MiXCR by TCRdb, keeping productive beta chains. Every entry covers one CDR3 protein and lists the most common genes and DNA from its rows. The V and J calls and clone size come from TCRdb's table, not from the authors' own analysis. Recorded for this sample are over a million distinct CDR3 sequences; about 40% of them occurred a single time. Of the sample, roughly 7.9% falls within the top ten clones.

The CDR3 spans 16 residues, from the cysteine through the phenylalanine. Only the CDR3 region is kept as DNA, spanning 48 bases read in frame from base 1. V is cut by 4 bases and J by 2 bases, and the space between the germline ends is 17 bases. Taken from the germline V gene, the CDR1 and CDR2 loops are MGHDK and SYGVNS. This sample was included in a study of blood T cells in healthy people across ages (dated by TCRdb to the mid-2010s). Background for the entire study: In model experiments, template switching captured roughly one uniquely barcoded TCR beta cDNA molecule for every two T cells. The study measured age-related changes in TCR beta repertoire diversity using deep sequencing normalized with unique cDNA molecular identifiers. The donors were divided into four age groups: young (average around 16 years), middle-aged (about 40), aged (around 59) and long-lived (nearly 85). Donors of different ages were randomly distributed across sequencing lanes to avoid experimental bias. The study analyzed two additional independent replicas of 1 million unique cDNA reads from the same blood draw for two donors, one aged 18 to 29 and one aged 80 or older.

Study-wide findings and limitations: As age increased, observed TCR beta diversity per million T cells dropped in a roughly linear way, and a significant reduction was already evident by age 40. Because donor CMV infection status was unknown, age-related changes in expanded clonotypes were potentially confounded. Since profiling was done on bulk unsorted PBMCs, naive and antigen-experienced compartments could not be conclusively compared. The long-lived group showed more naive CD4+ T cells, fewer expanded clones and increased TCR diversity than the aged group, suggesting age selection. Observed TCR beta diversity correlated strongly with the percentage of naive T cells measured by flow cytometry. Estimates of total diversity based on one million sequenced T cells were considered lower bounds and underestimates.

This receptor chain uses TRBV25-1 and TRBJ2-5; a weak D assignment points to TRBD2 (6 bases agree). Sequencing was done on a sample of blood. This sequence originates from a woman under 30 in good health. CDR3 region: CASSGGTVSSQETQYF. The DNA sequence is as follows: TGTGCCAGCAGTGGGGGGACTGTATCATCTCAAGAGACCCAGTACTTC.